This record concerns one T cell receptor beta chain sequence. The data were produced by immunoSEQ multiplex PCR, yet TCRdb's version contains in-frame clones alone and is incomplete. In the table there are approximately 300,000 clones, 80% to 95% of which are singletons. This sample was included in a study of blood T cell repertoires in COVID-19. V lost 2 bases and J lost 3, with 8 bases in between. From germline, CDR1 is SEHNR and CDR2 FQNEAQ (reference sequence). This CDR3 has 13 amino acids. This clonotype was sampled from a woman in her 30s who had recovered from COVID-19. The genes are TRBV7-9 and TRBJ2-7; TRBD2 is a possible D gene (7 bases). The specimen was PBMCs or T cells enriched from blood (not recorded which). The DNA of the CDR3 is TGTGCCAGCAGCTTAAGGGGGGGCTACGAGCAGTACTTC. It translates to CASSLRGGYEQYF.